The 27 T cell receptor beta chains presented below share a single source sample, sequenced in a study of blood T cell repertoires in COVID-19. Sequencing used immunoSEQ multiplex PCR; TCRdb keeps in-frame clones, though not all of them. The table lists over 600,000 clones, about 90% of them singletons. The sample was peripheral blood. The receptors were gathered from a woman aged 18-29 years with acute or convalescent COVID-19.

This clone was seen a single time. The chain links TRBV6-6 to TRBJ1-1, with TRBD1 matching over 8 bases. Germline-derived CDR1 and CDR2 are MNHNY and SVGAGI (reference sequence). The CDR3 consists of 15 residues. V shed 2 bases, J shed 6 bases, and the junction held 8 bases outside the gene matches. The CDR3: CASSYLGQGAAEAFF. CDR3 nucleotides: TGTGCCAGCAGTTACCTCGGACAGGGAGCAGCTGAAGCTTTCTTT.

V is TRBV18 and J is TRBJ1-2; D ambiguous. The germline gives CDR1 KGHSH, CDR2 LQKENI. Trimming took 1 base from V and 1 from J, leaving 7 bases between them. The CDR3 extends over 14 amino acids. The CDR3 sequence is CASSPLVLNYGYTF. The CDR3 nucleotides are TGTGCCAGCTCACCACTCGTCCTTAACTATGGCTACACCTTC. Combining the CDR3 with reference TRBV18 and TRBJ1-2 gives the whole variable domain NAGVMQNPRHLVRRRGQEARLRCSPMKGHSHVYWYRQLPEEGLKFMVYLQKENIIDESGMPKERFSAEFPKEGPSILRIQQVVRGDSAAYFCASSPLVLNYGYTFGSGTRLTVV.

This sequence joins TRBV5-1 and TRBJ1-4; D not resolved. The germline V gene encodes CDR1 SGHRS and CDR2 YFSETQ. Deletions cut 1 base from V and 3 bases from J, with 13 bases between. This CDR3 region has 16 residues. The CDR3 region is CASSLSPGEANEKLFF. CDR3 bases: TGCGCCAGCAGCTTGAGTCCCGGAGAGGCTAATGAAAAACTGTTTTTT.

The chain carries TRBV11-1 and TRBJ2-3; TRBD2 might be the D (6 bases). Germline CDR1 reads SGHAT; CDR2 reads FQDESV (reference sequence). The CDR3 runs 15 residues. V lost 2 bases and J 3 bases, leaving 12 bases between the germline ends. The chain's CDR3 is CASSLLGGSTDTQYF. CDR3 bases: TGTGCCAGCAGCTTATTGGGGGGTTCTACAGATACGCAGTATTTT.

This clone was detected a few times. The rearrangement uses TRBV11-2 and TRBJ2-7; 9 bases are a match to TRBD2. Germline V lookup: CDR1 SGHAT, CDR2 FQNNGV. Trimming took 2 bases from V and 4 from J; bases not matched to a gene: 9. The CDR3 loop spans 16 amino acids. The CDR3 protein is CASSLFGPSGVYEQYF. DNA for the CDR3: TGTGCCAGCAGCTTATTCGGGCCTAGCGGGGTTTACGAGCAGTACTTC.

The chain carries TRBV6-2 or TRBV6-3 and TRBJ1-5, with a possible D match to TRBD1 (6 bases). This CDR3 has 16 residues. Trimming took off 0 bases at V and 6 bases at J, with 15 bases between the two ends. Germline V gives CDR1 MNHEY, CDR2 SVGEGT. The CDR3 DNA follows: TGTGCCAGCAGTTACTCGATCTGGGGGCAAGGTCAGCCCCAGCATTTT. It translates to CASSYSIWGQGQPQHF.

The chain recombines TRBV5-4 with TRBJ1-2; TRBD1 might be the D (6 bases). The CDR3 is made up of 13 amino acids. With 4 bases removed from V and 8 bases from J, the gap between germline ends came to 15 bases. The germline gives CDR1 SGHNT, CDR2 YYREEE (reference sequence). The CDR3 sequence: CASSQQTGSGYTF. The CDR3 nucleotides are TGTGCCAGCAGCCAACAAACAGGGTCCGGCTACACCTTC.

The chain is built from TRBV2 and TRBJ1-2; possible D gene TRBD1, 6 bases. The CDR3 has 16 residues. Looked up from germline, CDR1 is SNHLY and CDR2 is FYNNEI. Deletions cut 3 bases from V and 3 bases from J, with 17 bases between. The CDR3 DNA follows: TGTGCCAGCAGTGAGACCAAACAGGGAACGGACTATGGCTACACCTTC. Translating it yields CASSETKQGTDYGYTF. The whole variable domain, filled in from reference TRBV2 and TRBJ1-2, reads EPEVTQTPSHQVTQMGQEVILRCVPISNHLYFYWYRQILGQKVEFLVSFYNNEISEKSEIFDDQFSVERPDGSNFTLKIRSTKLEDSAMYFCASSETKQGTDYGYTFGSGTRLTVV.

The chain combines TRBV7-7 with TRBJ2-7; tentatively, D is TRBD2 (7 bases). The germline V gene has CDR1 SSHAT and CDR2 FNYEAQ (reference sequence). The CDR3 sequence is 15 residues long. Trimming cost V 5 bases and J 0 bases, with 14 bases left between them. The chain's CDR3 is CASSEGGGASYEQYF. In DNA, the CDR3 is TGTGCCAGCAGCGAGGGAGGGGGGGCCTCCTACGAGCAGTACTTC.

The genes are TRBV5-8 and TRBJ2-3; TRBD2 matches at 7 bases. V shed 1 base and J 3 bases; nucleotides not matched to a gene: 8. Germline assignment: CDR1 SGHTS and CDR2 YDEGEE. This CDR3 region has 16 residues. The CDR3 region is CASSLRRGSGTDTQYF. In DNA, the CDR3 is TGTGCCAGCAGCTTGAGGCGGGGGAGCGGGACAGATACGCAGTATTTT.

This sequence joins TRBV6-6 and TRBJ1-1; D remains ambiguous. The CDR3 contains 14 residues. Deletions cut 6 bases from V and 1 base from J, with 12 bases between. Germline values: CDR1 MNHNY, CDR2 SVGAGI (reference sequence). The CDR3 DNA reads as TGTGCCAGCAGGCCGGGATTGAGGAACACTGAAGCTTTCTTT. It encodes CASRPGLRNTEAFF.

The rearrangement uses TRBV27 and TRBJ1-6; D perhaps matches TRBD1 (5 bases). The V gene's germline CDR1 is MNHEY and CDR2 SMNVEV (reference sequence). The CDR3 extends over 14 amino acids. V lost 5 bases and J lost 7, with 12 bases in between. The CDR3 here is CASSAGVGNSPLHF. The CDR3 DNA is TGTGCCAGCAGTGCGGGGGTTGGGAATTCACCCCTCCACTTT.

This clone was seen a few times. DNA for the CDR3: TGTGCCAGTCGCCCAGGGGACAGGGGCGCTGAAGCTTTCTTT. It encodes CASRPGDRGAEAFF. The rearrangement joins TRBV19 to TRBJ1-1, with TRBD1 matching over 10 bases. The CDR3 consists of 14 residues. V dropped 8 bases and J dropped 6; count of bases not matched to a gene: 9. The germline V gene has CDR1 LNHDA and CDR2 SQIVND (reference sequence).

The V call is TRBV6-5, the J call TRBJ1-1; D is uncertain. Trimming stripped 7 bases from V and 7 bases from J, with 7 bases between. This CDR3 comprises 10 residues. Germline V lookup: CDR1 MNHEY, CDR2 SVGAGI. The CDR3 DNA reads TGTGCCAGCACTCGGGATGAAGCTTTCTTT. It encodes CASTRDEAFF.

V and J are TRBV19 and TRBJ1-2, with 9 bases fitting TRBD1. Germline CDR1 and CDR2: LNHDA and SQIVND (reference sequence). The CDR3 length is 16 residues. The ends lost 7 bases at V and 4 bases at J; junction bases unmatched: 13. The DNA of the CDR3 is TGTGCCAGTACCCTCAACGGACAGGGGAAGGCCTATGGCTACACCTTC. Translated, it gives CASTLNGQGKAYGYTF.

The genes are TRBV5-6 and TRBJ1-6, with 8 bases that match TRBD1. J lost 6 bases, V lost 4 bases, and 6 bases had no gene match. The V gene's germline CDR1 is SGHDT and CDR2 YYEEEE. The CDR3 loop spans 15 amino acids. The CDR3 bases are TGTGCCAGCAGCCGTAGACAGGGGTCTAATTCACCCCTCCACTTT. This codes for CASSRRQGSNSPLHF.

This clone was observed a few times. Distinct nucleotide sequences in the sample also encode this CDR3. CDR3 sequence (DNA): TGTGCCTGGAGTGGAGATAGCAATCAGCCCCAGCATTTT. Protein sequence: CAWSGDSNQPQHF. The gene calls are TRBV30 and TRBJ1-5; D is uncertain. Looked up from germline, CDR1 is GTSNPN and CDR2 is SVGIG (reference sequence). CDR3 length: 13 amino acids. V shed 1 base and J shed 0 bases, with 4 bases lying between them.

The count of this clone is one. The chain links TRBV18 to TRBJ1-5; TRBD1 matches at 11 bases. V was pared by 5 bases and J by 1 base, with 10 bases of the junction left unmatched. The CDR3 spans 18 residues. CDR1 and CDR2 from the germline V gene are KGHSH and LQKENI. The CDR3 reads CASSSLTGTGGSNQPQHF. Here the CDR3 DNA reads TGTGCCAGCTCAAGTTTAACCGGGACAGGGGGGAGCAATCAGCCCCAGCATTTT.

The rearrangement uses TRBV7-2 and TRBJ2-2; D is possibly TRBD1 (7 bases). The V gene's germline CDR1 is SGHTA and CDR2 FQGNSA. Trimming shortened V by 4 bases and J by 4 bases, and 19 bases separated the two germline ends. This CDR3 region has 17 residues. CDR3 coding DNA: TGTGCCAGCAGCTCCAGGGGGGCGGGGCGAGTCACCGGGGAGCTGTTTTTT. Its protein is CASSSRGAGRVTGELFF.

The chain combines TRBV5-4 with TRBJ2-7; 9 nucleotides align to TRBD1. The J segment lost 7 bases and the V segment lost 0 bases, leaving 5 bases of the junction unmatched. Germline CDR1 and CDR2: SGHNT and YYREEE (reference sequence). This CDR3 spans 14 amino acids. This CDR3 reads CASSLGDRADEQYF. CDR3 bases: TGTGCCAGCAGCTTGGGGGACAGGGCCGATGAGCAGTACTTC.

This chain uses TRBV3-1 (or the pseudogene TRBV3-2) with TRBJ2-2, with D perhaps TRBD1 (6 bases). The CDR3 covers 17 residues. Germline lookup yields CDR1 LGHDT and CDR2 YNNKEL (reference sequence). V shed 4 bases and J shed 1 base, with 16 bases lying between them. The CDR3 nucleotides are TGTGCCAGCAGCCCTACCTCCGGGACAATGAACACCGGGGAGCTGTTTTTT. This encodes CASSPTSGTMNTGELFF.

J is TRBJ1-3 and V is TRBV29-1, with 7 bases lining up with TRBD1. This CDR3 is built from 14 residues. V shed 5 bases and J 7 bases; nucleotides not matched to a gene: 11. Germline CDR1 SQVTM, CDR2 ANQGSEA. The CDR3 sequence is CSVTPRGRGNTIYF. CDR3 coding DNA: TGCAGCGTTACGCCCCGCGGCAGGGGGAACACCATATATTTT.

The rearrangement joins TRBV2 to TRBJ1-1; weak D call: TRBD1 (6 bases). V dropped 6 bases and J dropped 0 bases, with 17 bases sitting between them. This CDR3 comprises 16 residues. CDR1 is SNHLY and CDR2 is FYNNEI in the germline V gene. CDR3 sequence reads: CASRTQGRSMNTEAFF. The CDR3 DNA sequence: TGTGCCAGCAGAACCCAGGGGCGAAGTATGAACACTGAAGCTTTCTTT.

The V call is TRBV4-1, the J call TRBJ2-7, with D perhaps TRBD1 (7 bases). Trimming removed 0 bases at V and 0 bases at J, with 12 bases between. The CDR3 is 16 amino acids. Germline-derived CDR1 and CDR2 are MGHRA and YSYEKL. DNA for the CDR3: TGCGCCAGCAGCCAAGAGGAGGGGGCAAGCTCCTACGAGCAGTACTTC. Its protein is CASSQEEGASSYEQYF.

The chain uses TRBV4-2 and TRBJ1-1, with a possible D match to TRBD1 (6 bases). CDR3 length equals 14 residues. V was cut by 0 bases and J by 4 bases, with 9 bases left in between. Germline V gene data show CDR1 as LGHNA and CDR2 as YNFKEQ. The CDR3 spells CASSQDRGGTEAFF. Written as DNA, the CDR3 is TGTGCCAGCAGCCAAGACAGGGGCGGCACTGAAGCTTTCTTT.

V usage is TRBV12-5 and J usage is TRBJ1-2; 7 bases agree with TRBD1. This CDR3 spans 16 amino acids. Germline CDR1 and CDR2: LGHNT and FRNRAP. Trimming cost V 5 bases and J 6 bases; bases outside gene matches: 15. The CDR3 protein is CASGHPTGISYDGYTF. CDR3 sequence (DNA): TGTGCTAGTGGTCACCCGACAGGGATTAGCTACGATGGCTACACCTTC. The whole variable domain, remainder taken from reference TRBV12-5 and TRBJ1-2, is DARVTQTPRHKVTEMGQEVTMRCQPILGHNTVFWYRQTMMQGLELLAYFRNRAPLDDSGMPKDRFSAEMPDATLATLKIQPSEPRDSAVYFCASGHPTGISYDGYTFGSGTRLTVV.

The J gene is TRBJ1-5, the V gene TRBV24-1, with 9 nucleotides matching TRBD1. Germline loops: CDR1 KGHDR, CDR2 SFDVKD. The J segment lost 7 bases and the V segment lost 5 bases, leaving 5 bases of the junction unmatched. This CDR3 is built from 14 residues. The CDR3: CATSAGQGGQPQHF. CDR3 nucleotide sequence: TGTGCCACCAGTGCGGGACAGGGAGGGCAGCCCCAGCATTTT.